The clone carrying this T cell receptor (beta chain) was seen repeatedly, ten times or more. Its antigen remains unknown. This record comes from a study of T cells in Graves' hyperthyroidism and ophthalmopathy. Background on the study: Peripheral blood specimens were obtained at initial diagnosis, prior to any treatment.

From RNA transcripts, TCR beta CDR3 regions were amplified. TCR CDR3 underwent first-round RT-PCR with the HTBI primer set. Each CDR3 protein is one row after TCRdb ran MiXCR on the multiplex PCR reads. The table has about 400,000 distinct CDR3 sequences, around 15% seen once. The study, taken as a whole, reports: Peripheral blood also featured most of the thyroid clonotypes expanded above 0.001. Before onset, by a median of approximately 6.8 months, the model predicted ophthalmopathy.

Germline assignment: CDR1 ENHRY and CDR2 SYGVKD. After removal of 10 bases from V and 7 bases from J, the junction contained 10 bases not matched to a gene. This CDR3 is 14 amino acids long. Using less than 12 ml of fresh peripheral blood, PBMCs were prepared. What was sequenced was blood. The chain uses TRBV10-3 and TRBJ1-6, with 7 bases identical to TRBD1. This receptor was identified in a young woman with Graves' ophthalmopathy. CDR3 sequence (DNA): TGTGCCACGACCCAGGGGGGGATCAATTCACCCCTCCACTTT. As protein: CATTQGGINSPLHF.